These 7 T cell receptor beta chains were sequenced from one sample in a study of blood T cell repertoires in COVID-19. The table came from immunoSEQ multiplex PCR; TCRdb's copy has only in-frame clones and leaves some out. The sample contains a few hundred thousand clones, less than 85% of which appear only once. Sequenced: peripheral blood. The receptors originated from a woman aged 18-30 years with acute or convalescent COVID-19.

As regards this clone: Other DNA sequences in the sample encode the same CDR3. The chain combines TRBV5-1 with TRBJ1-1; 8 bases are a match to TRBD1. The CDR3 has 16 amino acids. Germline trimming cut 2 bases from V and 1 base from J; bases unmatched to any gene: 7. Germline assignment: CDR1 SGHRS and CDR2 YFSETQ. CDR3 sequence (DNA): TGCGCCAGCAGCTTAACTATCGGACAGGGGAACACTGAAGCTTTCTTT. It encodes CASSLTIGQGNTEAFF.

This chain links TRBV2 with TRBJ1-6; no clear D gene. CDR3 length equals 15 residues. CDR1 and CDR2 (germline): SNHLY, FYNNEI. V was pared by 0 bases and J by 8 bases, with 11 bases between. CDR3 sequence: CASSEARQMHSPLHF. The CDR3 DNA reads TGTGCCAGCAGTGAAGCGCGGCAGATGCATTCACCCCTCCACTTT.

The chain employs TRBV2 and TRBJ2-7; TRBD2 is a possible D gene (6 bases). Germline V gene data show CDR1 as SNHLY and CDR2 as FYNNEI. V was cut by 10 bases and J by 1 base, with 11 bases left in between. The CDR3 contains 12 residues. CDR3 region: CATGRASYEQYF. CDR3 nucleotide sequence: TGTGCCACCGGGAGAGCTTCCTACGAGCAGTACTTC. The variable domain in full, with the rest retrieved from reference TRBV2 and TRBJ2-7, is EPEVTQTPSHQVTQMGQEVILRCVPISNHLYFYWYRQILGQKVEFLVSFYNNEISEKSEIFDDQFSVERPDGSNFTLKIRSTKLEDSAMYFCATGRASYEQYFGPGTRLTVT.

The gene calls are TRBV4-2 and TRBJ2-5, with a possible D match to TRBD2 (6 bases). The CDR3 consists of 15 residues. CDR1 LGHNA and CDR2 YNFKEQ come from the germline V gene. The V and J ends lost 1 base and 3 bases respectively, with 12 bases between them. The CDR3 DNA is TGTGCCAGCAGCCAAGGACTGGGGGGAGAAGAGACCCAGTACTTC. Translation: CASSQGLGGEETQYF.

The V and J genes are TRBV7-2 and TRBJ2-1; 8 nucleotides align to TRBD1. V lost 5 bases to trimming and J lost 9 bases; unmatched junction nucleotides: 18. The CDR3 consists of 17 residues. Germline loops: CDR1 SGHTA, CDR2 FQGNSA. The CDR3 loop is CASSPRQGARVWGEQFF. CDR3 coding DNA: TGTGCCAGCAGCCCCCGGCAGGGGGCGCGAGTGTGGGGTGAGCAGTTCTTC.

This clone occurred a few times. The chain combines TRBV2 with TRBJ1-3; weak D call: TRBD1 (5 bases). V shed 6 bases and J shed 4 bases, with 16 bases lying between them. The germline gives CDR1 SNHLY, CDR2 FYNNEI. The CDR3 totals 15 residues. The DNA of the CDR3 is TGTGCCAGCAGGCGACAGACTCGCTCGGGAAACACCATATATTTT. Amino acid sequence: CASRRQTRSGNTIYF.

In DNA form, the CDR3 reads TGTGCCAGCAGCCTTAGGGACAGTCCCAGTTGGTCTCTCTACGAGCAGTACTTC. Translation gives CASSLRDSPSWSLYEQYF. The chain links TRBV7-2 to TRBJ2-7; TRBD1 agrees at 7 bases. The V gene end was trimmed by 5 bases and the J gene end by 3 bases; junction bases not matched to a gene: 19. Looked up from germline, CDR1 is SGHTA and CDR2 is FQGNSA. This CDR3 is 18 amino acids long. The variable domain in full, with the rest retrieved from reference TRBV7-2 and TRBJ2-7, is GAGVSQSPSNKVTEKGKDVELRCDPISGHTALYWYRQSLGQGLEFLIYFQGNSAPDKSGLPSDRFSAERTGGSVSTLTIQRTQQEDSAVYLCASSLRDSPSWSLYEQYFGPGTRLTVT.